Below are 27 T cell receptor beta chains sequenced from a single sample in a study of human T cells and chemical hapten exposure. Via MiXCR, TCRdb re-called the RACE reads, giving one row per CDR3 protein. The sample consists of 50,000 to 70,000 distinct CDR3 sequences, 9.9% of them appearing once. Documented time point: pre-sensitization, week 0. This sample's treatment: therapeutic diphenylcyclopropenone sensitization with weekly scalp DPC. The sequences come from whole blood, collected in connection with sensitization to the hapten diphenylcyclopropenone (DPC). The source of these receptors is a man between 40 and 49 years old with alopecia areata. Some clones in this sample may be carry-over from other donors' samples.

This clonotype was seen many times. DNA for the CDR3: TGTGCCAGCACCCAGGCCTGGGATGAAAAACTGTTTTTT. Protein product: CASTQAWDEKLFF. The chain couples TRBV7-9 to TRBJ1-4; D ambiguous. The V gene's germline CDR1 is SEHNR and CDR2 FQNEAQ (reference sequence). This CDR3 has 13 amino acids. V was shortened by 7 bases and J by 6 bases, with 12 bases between the two germline ends.

This clonotype was observed a handful of times. The CDR3 loop is CASSWTDTQYF. DNA of the CDR3: TGTGCCAGCAGCTGGACCGATACGCAGTATTTT. The rearrangement uses TRBV7-2 and TRBJ2-3; D gene ambiguous. The CDR3 is made up of 11 amino acids. Trimming left V 4 bases short and J 6 bases short, with 5 bases between. The germline gives CDR1 SGHTA, CDR2 FQGNSA.

Only a few counts were recorded for this clonotype. This chain uses TRBV6-2 or TRBV6-3 with TRBJ2-2; 8 bases match TRBD2. The germline V gene has CDR1 MNHEY and CDR2 SVGEGT. With 8 bases clipped from V and 0 bases from J, the junction kept 8 bases outside the gene matches. The CDR3 is made up of 16 amino acids. DNA for the CDR3: TGTGCCAGCCGAGTCCGCGGGGGGTCGAACACCGGGGAGCTGTTTTTT. Translation: CASRVRGGSNTGELFF.

This clonotype was seen at least ten times. V is TRBV28 and J is TRBJ2-2, with D perhaps TRBD1 (6 bases). The germline gives CDR1 MDHEN, CDR2 SYDVKM. CDR3 size: 12 residues. The V gene lost 8 bases and the J gene lost 5 bases, with 9 bases spanning the gap. CDR3 residues: CASDTGTGELFF. DNA for the CDR3: TGTGCCAGCGATACAGGGACCGGGGAGCTGTTTTTT.

This clonotype was seen repeatedly, ten times or more. The genes are TRBV6-5 and TRBJ1-1; 7 bases are shared with TRBD1. This CDR3 contains 14 residues. V trimming: 6 bases; J trimming: 2 bases; junction bases outside the gene matches: 6. From germline, CDR1 is MNHEY and CDR2 SVGAGI. The CDR3 sequence: CASRGTELNTEAFF. The CDR3 DNA reads as TGTGCCAGCAGAGGGACAGAACTTAACACTGAAGCTTTCTTT.

This clonotype was picked up a small number of times. The chain couples TRBV5-4 to TRBJ1-5, with D unclear. Germline values: CDR1 SGHNT, CDR2 YYREEE (reference sequence). The CDR3 spans 15 residues. Between the trimmed V and J ends, which lost 0 bases and 2 bases, there was a span of 9 bases. The CDR3 DNA sequence: TGTGCCAGCAGCTTGGCCGGGAACCGCAATCAGCCCCAGCATTTT. It is translated as CASSLAGNRNQPQHF.

The chain is built from TRBV3-1 and TRBJ2-1; 9 bases line up with TRBD2. With 0 bases clipped from V and 9 bases from J, the junction kept 12 bases outside the gene matches. Germline CDR1 and CDR2: LGHDT and YNNKEL (reference sequence). The CDR3 is made up of 17 amino acids. CDR3 sequence reads: CASSQDEASGAWGEQFF. The CDR3 DNA reads TGTGCCAGCAGCCAAGACGAAGCTAGCGGGGCGTGGGGTGAGCAGTTCTTC.

This clonotype was counted ten times or more. The V and J genes are TRBV6-5 and TRBJ2-1; D not certain. This CDR3 comprises 12 residues. In germline, CDR1 is MNHEY, CDR2 SVGAGI. The germline V and J ends were trimmed by 5 bases and 10 bases, with 12 bases remaining between them. The CDR3 DNA is TGTGCCAGCAGTCCCCAGTACGGAGAGCAGTTCTTC. Protein sequence: CASSPQYGEQFF.

CDR3 protein: CASSLFRGPSGSNEQFF. The CDR3 nucleotides read TGTGCCAGCAGCTTATTTCGGGGGCCTAGCGGATCCAATGAGCAGTTCTTC. V and J are TRBV11-2 and TRBJ2-1; D is possibly TRBD2 (7 bases). V dropped 2 bases and J dropped 6 bases, with 20 bases sitting between them. The CDR3 spans 17 residues. The germline CDR1 and CDR2 sequences are SGHAT and FQNNGV.

This clonotype was found a few times. The V and J genes are TRBV6-6 and TRBJ2-2, with D unresolved. Germline CDR1 MNHNY, CDR2 SVGAGI (reference sequence). The V end was cut by 6 bases, the J end by 6 bases, with 14 bases between. There are 14 residues in the CDR3. The CDR3 DNA reads TGTGCCAGCAGCCCTACTCTCTCGGCCGGGGAGCTGTTTTTT. Protein: CASSPTLSAGELFF.

The chain is built from TRBV28 and TRBJ2-1; D is possibly TRBD2 (5 bases). Per germline, CDR1 MDHEN and CDR2 SYDVKM. Trimming took 8 bases from V and 2 from J, leaving 19 bases between them. This CDR3 has 16 amino acids. CDR3 loop: CASHTFRGNTYNEQFF. As DNA, the CDR3 is TGTGCCAGCCATACATTCAGAGGGAATACCTACAATGAGCAGTTCTTC.

This clonotype was counted only a few times. This chain links TRBV29-1 with TRBJ2-3; perhaps TRBD2 as D (7 bases). The CDR3 is 13 amino acids. Germline loops: CDR1 SQVTM, CDR2 ANQGSEA. With 4 bases removed from V and 4 bases from J, the gap between germline ends came to 12 bases. This CDR3 reads CSVGGGSADTQYF. For the CDR3, the DNA is TGCAGCGTTGGGGGGGGCAGCGCAGATACGCAGTATTTT.

This clonotype showed up many times. The CDR3 protein is CASSLGGDAGELFF. Written as DNA, the CDR3 is TGTGCCAGCAGCTTAGGAGGCGACGCCGGGGAGCTGTTTTTT. The chain links TRBV7-2 to TRBJ2-2, with D uncertain. The V end lost 1 base, the J end lost 6 bases, and 9 bases lay between the germline ends. There are 14 residues in the CDR3. Germline-derived CDR1 and CDR2 are SGHTA and FQGNSA.

V gene TRBV9 combines with J gene TRBJ1-1; D not resolved. Trimming removed 3 bases at V and 0 bases at J, with 6 bases between. CDR3 length equals 13 residues. Germline CDR1 reads SGDLS; CDR2 reads YYNGEE. In DNA form, the CDR3 reads TGTGCCAGCAGCGGAACATTGAACACTGAAGCTTTCTTT. Protein sequence: CASSGTLNTEAFF.

This clonotype was recorded at least ten times. The rearrangement uses TRBV9 and TRBJ2-1, with 8 bases aligning to TRBD2. The trim removed 0 bases at V and 0 bases at J, leaving 11 bases unmatched. Germline-derived CDR1 and CDR2 are SGDLS and YYNGEE. The CDR3 consists of 19 residues. The CDR3 coding sequence is TGTGCCAGCAGCGTAGAGGAGTTAGCGGGAAGGAGCTCCTACAATGAGCAGTTCTTC. Its translation is CASSVEELAGRSSYNEQFF.

The table lists this clonotype with a few counts. The chain has TRBV7-2 and TRBJ2-5; 8 bases match TRBD2. Germline loops: CDR1 SGHTA, CDR2 FQGNSA. This CDR3 contains 14 residues. Trimming at V came to 4 bases and at J to 7 bases, leaving 8 bases not matched to a gene. This chain's CDR3 is CASSSRTSSGTQYF. In DNA form, the CDR3 reads TGTGCCAGCAGCTCTAGGACTAGCTCAGGGACCCAGTACTTC.

This clonotype has a count of ten or more. The chain links TRBV6-6 to TRBJ2-7; D unresolved. Germline V gives CDR1 MNHNY, CDR2 SVGAGI (reference sequence). The ends were cut back, 6 bases at V and 6 bases at J, with 12 bases in the middle. The CDR3 has 12 amino acids. CDR3 protein: CASSPTHGEQYF. DNA of the CDR3: TGTGCCAGCAGCCCCACCCATGGCGAGCAGTACTTC.

In this sample, this clonotype turned up many times. The V call is TRBV10-3, the J call TRBJ1-1, with 7 bases lining up with TRBD1. Germline trimming cut 6 bases from V and 1 base from J; bases unmatched to any gene: 5. Germline V gene data show CDR1 as ENHRY and CDR2 as SYGVKD. The CDR3 extends over 14 amino acids. The CDR3 loop is CAISPRQGNTEAFF. The CDR3 DNA is TGTGCCATCAGCCCCAGACAGGGGAACACTGAAGCTTTCTTT.

The chain is built from TRBV28 and TRBJ2-5; 7 bases map to TRBD2. The V segment lost 6 bases and the J segment 4 bases; nucleotides outside the gene matches: 8. The CDR3 runs 14 residues. Germline V CDR1 and CDR2: MDHEN, SYDVKM. The CDR3 is CASRTRGRGETQYF. In DNA, the CDR3 is TGTGCCAGCAGGACGCGAGGGAGGGGAGAGACCCAGTACTTC.

This clonotype was seen a single time. The chain has TRBV9 and TRBJ2-7; no definite D call. Germline CDR1 SGDLS, CDR2 YYNGEE. With 0 bases removed from V and 3 bases from J, the gap between germline ends came to 7 bases. The CDR3 covers 13 residues. The CDR3 DNA sequence: TGTGCCAGCAGCGTAGGGCAGAACTACGAGCAGTACTTC. Protein sequence: CASSVGQNYEQYF.

There are a few counts of this clonotype. The chain uses TRBV9 and TRBJ1-6; D is ambiguous. The CDR3 is 14 amino acids. V was clipped by 0 bases and J by 10 bases, with 11 bases between them. From germline, CDR1 is SGDLS and CDR2 YYNGEE. In DNA, the CDR3 is TGTGCCAGCAGCGTAGGAGATTATGGGTCACCCCTCCACTTT. This sequence encodes CASSVGDYGSPLHF.

This clonotype turned up a few times. V usage is TRBV9 and J usage is TRBJ2-7; D unclear. This CDR3 is 13 amino acids long. Trimming cost V 3 bases and J 3 bases, with 10 bases left between them. Looked up from germline, CDR1 is SGDLS and CDR2 is YYNGEE. The CDR3 coding sequence is TGTGCCAGCAGCGCCGATTCGGGCTACGAGCAGTACTTC. This gives the protein CASSADSGYEQYF.

There are many counts of this clonotype. This chain links TRBV27 with TRBJ2-7; D possibly corresponds to TRBD2 (5 bases). Germline values: CDR1 MNHEY, CDR2 SMNVEV (reference sequence). This CDR3 is 13 amino acids long. Trimming cost V 5 bases and J 3 bases, with 11 bases left between them. CDR3 in DNA: TGTGCCAGCAGTGCCGGGATCTTCTACGAGCAGTACTTC. Translation gives CASSAGIFYEQYF.

This clonotype was picked up many times. The chain couples TRBV5-6 to TRBJ1-2; D is uncertain. V dropped 5 bases and J dropped 9 bases, with 14 bases sitting between them. The CDR3 contains 12 residues. The germline V gene encodes CDR1 SGHDT and CDR2 YYEEEE. The CDR3 bases are TGTGCCAGCAGTTCTCTGACATTCAGCTACACCTTC. Protein product: CASSSLTFSYTF. The full variable domain, in which reference TRBV5-6 and TRBJ1-2 provide the parts outside the CDR3, is DAGVTQSPTHLIKTRGQQVTLRCSPKSGHDTVSWYQQALGQGPQFIFQYYEEEERQRGNFPDRFSGHQFPNYSSELNVNALLLGDSALYLCASSSLTFSYTFGSGTRLTVV.

The V and J genes are TRBV7-2 and TRBJ2-5; 15 bases map to TRBD2. In germline, CDR1 is SGHTA, CDR2 FQGNSA. The CDR3 has 16 amino acids. Trimming took 5 bases from V and 4 from J; bases not matched to a gene: 5. CDR3 bases: TGTGCCAGCAGCAACGGACTAGCGGGAGGGCGAGAGACCCAGTACTTC. Translating it yields CASSNGLAGGRETQYF.

The V gene is TRBV2, the J gene TRBJ2-1; D perhaps matches TRBD1 (6 bases). The CDR3 runs 13 residues. Trimming shortened V by 6 bases and J by 4 bases, and 10 bases separated the two germline ends. Germline V gene data show CDR1 as SNHLY and CDR2 as FYNNEI. The CDR3 DNA sequence: TGTGCCAGCAGCACCCAGGGGTACAATGAGCAGTTCTTC. Translation gives CASSTQGYNEQFF.

The V gene is TRBV20-1, the J gene TRBJ2-3, with TRBD2 matching 7 bases. CDR1 is DFQATT, CDR2 SNEGSKA, per germline (reference sequence). V dropped 5 bases and J dropped 5; count of bases not matched to a gene: 7. The CDR3 contains 13 residues. This CDR3 is CSAWEGPQDTQYF. In DNA form, the CDR3 reads TGCAGTGCTTGGGAGGGCCCTCAAGATACGCAGTATTTT.